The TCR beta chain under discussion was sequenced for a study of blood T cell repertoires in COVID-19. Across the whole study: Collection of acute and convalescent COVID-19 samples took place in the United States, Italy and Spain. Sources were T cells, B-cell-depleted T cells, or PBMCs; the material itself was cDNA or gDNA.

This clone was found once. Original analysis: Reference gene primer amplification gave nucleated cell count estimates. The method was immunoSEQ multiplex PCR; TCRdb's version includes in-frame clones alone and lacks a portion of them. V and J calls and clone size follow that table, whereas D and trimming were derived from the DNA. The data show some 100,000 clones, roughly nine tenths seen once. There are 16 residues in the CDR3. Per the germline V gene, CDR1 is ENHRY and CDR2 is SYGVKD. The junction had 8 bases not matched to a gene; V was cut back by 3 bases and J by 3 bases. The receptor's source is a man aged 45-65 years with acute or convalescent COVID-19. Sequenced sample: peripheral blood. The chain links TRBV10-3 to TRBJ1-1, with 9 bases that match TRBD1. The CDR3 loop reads CAISDPTRQGDTEAFF. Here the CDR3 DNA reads TGTGCCATCAGTGACCCCACCAGACAGGGGGACACTGAAGCTTTCTTT.